This TCR beta chain was documented in a study of siplizumab effects on memory and regulatory T cells. Overall study results and limits: Among sequences traceable to unstimulated CD4+ memory cells, alloreactive ones were significantly reduced by siplizumab. For mappable alloreactive CD4+ clones, the mean Treg-derived fraction was around 69% with siplizumab and approximately 26% in controls. In unstimulated cells, naive T cells appeared more diverse than memory T cells and seemed major alloresponse contributors. Alloreactive clones mapping to unstimulated subsets formed only a minor fraction.

The CDR3 is made up of 17 amino acids. CDR1 SGHDT and CDR2 YYEEEE come from the germline V gene. Trimming at V came to 0 bases and at J to 0 bases, leaving 6 bases not matched to a gene. This clone was detected only once. Its antigen is undetermined. TCRdb's table, derived via immunoSEQ multiplex PCR, lists solely in-frame clones and lacks some. The sample includes approximately 68,000 clones, 91% of them seen just once. The receptor was derived from a human donor in good health. The chain combines TRBV5-6 with TRBJ2-1, with 7 nucleotides matching TRBD2. The sample comprised CD8+ T cells sorted from blood. As DNA, the CDR3 is TGTGCCAGCAGCTTGGATCCGCGGGGGAGCTCCTACAATGAGCAGTTCTTC. Translated: CASSLDPRGSSYNEQFF.